Listed below are T cell receptor beta chains from one sample, sequenced in a study of technical replicates of blood from a handful of donors. Profiled with immunoSEQ multiplex PCR; TCRdb holds only in-frame clones, not every one. Altogether approximately 89,000 clones are present, over 90% being singletons, with the ten largest covering 0.39%. The sequenced material came from T cells isolated from PBMCs. The receptors here all came from a human donor in good health. Each CDR3 is given with its conserved first and last residue. A D gene is named only where the DNA matches it firmly. Only part of the rows carry a size: once, few, many, or a class if the clone is expanded.

V,D,size,J,CDR3,DNA
TRBV5-6,TRBD2,-,TRBJ2-1,CASSLTGASGSYNEQFF,TGTGCCAGCAGCTTGACTGGGGCTAGCGGCTCCTACAATGAGCAGTTCTTC
TRBV10-1,TRBD1,-,TRBJ2-7,CASSVTGAYEQYF,TGCGCCAGCAGTGTTACAGGGGCCTACGAGCAGTACTTC
TRBV2,-,few,TRBJ1-5,CASRDNNQPQHF,TGTGCCAGCAGGGACAACAATCAGCCCCAGCATTTT
TRBV13,TRBD1,-,TRBJ1-5,CASSLWEGGQGNQPQHF,TGTGCCAGCAGCTTATGGGAAGGTGGACAGGGCAATCAGCCCCAGCATTTT
TRBV28,-,-,TRBJ1-2,CASSWRYGYTF,TGTGCCAGCAGTTGGAGATATGGCTACACCTTC
TRBV2,-,-,TRBJ2-7,CASRSGLYEQYF,TGTGCCAGCAGATCAGGGCTGTACGAGCAGTACTTC
TRBV28,-,-,TRBJ2-7,CAIVGGGGSIEQYF,TGTGCCATCGTGGGGGGAGGGGGTTCCATCGAGCAGTACTTC
TRBV2,TRBD2,-,TRBJ2-1,CASSGTSGRDEQFF,TGTGCCAGCAGTGGAACTAGCGGGAGAGATGAGCAGTTCTTC
TRBV7-8,-,-,TRBJ2-7,CASSTVTVYYEQYF,TGTGCCAGCAGCACCGTGACAGTTTACTACGAGCAGTACTTC
TRBV2,-,-,TRBJ2-1,CASSDPAGGLNEQFF,TGTGCCAGCAGTGACCCAGCGGGCGGCCTCAATGAGCAGTTCTTC
TRBV19,-,-,TRBJ2-7,CAGKRNDRLYYEQYF,TGTGCCGGCAAGCGAAATGACAGGTTATACTACGAGCAGTACTTC
TRBV7-2,TRBD1,-,TRBJ2-7,CASSLADRDYEQYF,TGTGCCAGCAGCTTAGCCGACAGGGACTACGAGCAGTACTTC
TRBV13,TRBD1,-,TRBJ2-7,CASSLEGQMSYEQYF,TGTGCCAGCAGCTTAGAGGGACAGATGAGCTACGAGCAGTACTTC
TRBV9,-,-,TRBJ2-3,CASSVAVGADTQYF,TGTGCCAGCAGCGTAGCTGTAGGGGCGGATACGCAGTATTTT
TRBV10-2,TRBD1,-,TRBJ1-2,CASSPGQGNYGYTF,TGCGCCAGCAGTCCGGGACAGGGGAACTATGGCTACACCTTC
TRBV27,TRBD1,-,TRBJ1-4,CVSRGTANEKLFF,TGTGTCAGTAGGGGGACAGCTAATGAAAAACTGTTTTTT
TRBV6-5,TRBD1,-,TRBJ1-2,CASRPPGQGFLGYTF,TGTGCCAGCAGACCCCCGGGACAGGGGTTCTTGGGCTACACCTTC
TRBV28,-,-,TRBJ2-7,CASSLGQRPYEQYF,TGTGCCAGCAGTTTAGGCCAGCGCCCCTACGAGCAGTACTTC
TRBV30,-,-,TRBJ2-2,CAWTGSGGELFF,TGTGCCTGGACAGGGTCTGGTGGGGAGCTGTTTTTT
TRBV28,-,-,TRBJ2-7,CASSLGPGDRGYEQYF,TGTGCCAGCAGTCTCGGGCCAGGGGACCGGGGCTACGAGCAGTACTTC
TRBV7-9,-,-,TRBJ1-2,CASSREQGNYGYTF,TGTGCCAGCAGCAGGGAACAGGGAAACTATGGCTACACCTTC
TRBV6-5,-,-,TRBJ1-3,CAVTAPQGNTIYF,TGTGCCGTGACAGCTCCACAAGGAAACACCATATATTTT
TRBV28,TRBD1,-,TRBJ1-1,CASTLQGITEAFF,TGTGCCAGCACCCTACAGGGGATAACCGAAGCTTTCTTT
TRBV27,-,-,TRBJ1-4,CASSSTGGPTNEKLFF,TGTGCCAGCAGTTCCACGGGGGGGCCAACTAATGAAAAACTGTTTTTT
TRBV27,TRBD1,-,TRBJ2-7,CASSPQGAAREQYF,TGTGCCAGCAGCCCACAGGGGGCGGCGAGGGAGCAGTACTTC
TRBV10-3,-,-,TRBJ2-1,CAISSNSGSSYNEQFF,TGTGCCATCAGTTCGAATAGCGGAAGCTCCTACAATGAGCAGTTCTTC
TRBV11-2,-,-,TRBJ1-4,CASSARAQATNEKLFF,TGTGCCAGCAGCGCACGAGCCCAGGCAACTAATGAAAAACTGTTTTTT
TRBV30,TRBD1,-,TRBJ2-2,CAWSLGQGDRELFF,TGTGCCTGGAGCCTAGGACAGGGGGACCGGGAGCTGTTTTTT
TRBV6-6,TRBD2,-,TRBJ2-1,CASSPGLAGDEQFF,TGTGCCAGCAGTCCCGGACTAGCGGGAGATGAGCAGTTCTTC
TRBV30,TRBD2,-,TRBJ2-3,CAWSSGRRADTQYF,TGTGCCTGGAGCAGCGGGAGGAGGGCAGATACGCAGTATTTT
TRBV7-3,-,-,TRBJ2-2,CASSSGVDTGELFF,TGTGCCAGCAGCTCGGGGGTCGACACCGGGGAGCTGTTTTTT
TRBV29-1,TRBD2,-,TRBJ2-7,CSVGRREPLYEQYF,TGCAGCGTTGGAAGGCGGGAGCCTCTCTACGAGCAGTACTTC
TRBV6-5,-,few,TRBJ2-1,CASSLDRKEQFF,TGTGCCAGCAGCCTCGACAGAAAGGAGCAGTTCTTC
TRBV7-2,TRBD2,-,TRBJ2-7,CASSLGSSGNNEQYF,TGTGCCAGCAGCTTAGGTTCTAGCGGGAACAACGAGCAGTACTTC
TRBV19,TRBD1,-,TRBJ2-7,CARYFRDRDYEQYF,TGTGCCAGATATTTCCGGGACAGGGACTACGAGCAGTACTTC
TRBV19,-,-,TRBJ1-2,CASSPGGVNYGYTF,TGTGCCAGTAGTCCTGGGGGGGTGAACTATGGCTACACCTTC
TRBV6-5,TRBD2,-,TRBJ2-7,CASSYYRGSYEQYF,TGTGCCAGCAGTTATTACCGCGGGAGCTACGAGCAGTACTTC
TRBV19,TRBD2,-,TRBJ2-5,CASSIASGRETQYF,TGTGCCAGTAGTATCGCTAGCGGGAGAGAGACCCAGTACTTC
TRBV28,TRBD2,-,TRBJ2-7,CASRGTSGPYEQYF,TGTGCCAGCAGGGGGACTAGCGGGCCCTACGAGCAGTACTTC
TRBV6-1,-,-,TRBJ1-2,CASSEVFAGLGYTF,TGTGCCAGCAGTGAAGTTTTTGCGGGTCTTGGCTACACCTTC
TRBV4-3,-,-,TRBJ2-7,CASSQMTGYYYEQYF,TGCGCCAGCAGCCAGATGACAGGTTACTACTACGAGCAGTACTTC
TRBV2,TRBD1,once,TRBJ1-2,CASRGQDYGYTF,TGTGCCAGCAGAGGACAGGACTATGGCTACACCTTC
TRBV7-3,TRBD2,-,TRBJ2-1,CASSPGTSPYNEQFF,TGTGCCAGCAGCCCCGGGACTAGTCCCTACAATGAGCAGTTCTTC
TRBV5-6,TRBD2,-,TRBJ2-1,CASSLAGGLPYNEQFF,TGTGCCAGCAGCTTGGCCGGGGGACTACCCTACAATGAGCAGTTCTTC
TRBV5-1,TRBD1,-,TRBJ2-3,CASTDRGSTDTQYF,TGCGCCAGCACCGACAGGGGGAGCACAGATACGCAGTATTTT
TRBV5-1,-,once,TRBJ2-7,CASSLVGGSYEQYF,TGCGCCAGCAGCTTGGTTGGCGGCTCCTACGAGCAGTACTTC
TRBV9,TRBD2,-,TRBJ2-5,CASSERSAGGPGETQYF,TGTGCCAGCAGCGAGAGATCAGCGGGAGGGCCGGGAGAGACCCAGTACTTC
TRBV4-1,-,-,TRBJ2-7,CASSHPRGGDSSYEQYF,TGCGCCAGCAGCCACCCTAGGGGCGGGGATAGCTCCTACGAGCAGTACTTC
TRBV7-2,TRBD2,-,TRBJ2-7,CASSLGLAGEGFQKYF,TGTGCCAGCAGCTTAGGGCTAGCGGGAGAGGGGTTCCAGAAGTACTTC
TRBV25-1,-,-,TRBJ2-3,CARLWGRGNTQYF,TGTGCCAGGTTATGGGGCAGGGGCAATACGCAGTATTTT
TRBV12-2,-,-,TRBJ2-7,CASRLRPWAAKSLFEQYF,TGTGCAAGTCGCTTACGACCGTGGGCAGCTAAGTCCCTATTCGAGCAGTACTTC
TRBV9,-,-,TRBJ2-3,CASSAQIVGRGVPDTQYF,TGTGCCAGCAGCGCCCAGATCGTCGGTCGGGGAGTTCCAGATACGCAGTATTTT